This T cell receptor (beta chain) emerged from a study of blood T cell repertoires in COVID-19. Study-level information: Material from acute and convalescent COVID-19 was sourced from the United States, Italy and Spain.

The CDR3 contains 12 residues. Germline V gene sequence: CDR1 MNHEY, CDR2 SVGAGI. Trimming shortened V by 5 bases and J by 4 bases, and 9 bases separated the two germline ends. Produced via immunoSEQ multiplex PCR; TCRdb's table is partial and in-frame only. The repertoire holds some 170,000 clones, with around 83% as singletons. Symptom resolution, clearance, or two negative PCRs marked the recovered donors of Cohort 3. There are a few counts of this clone. The specimen was PBMCs or T cells enriched from blood (not recorded which). V gene TRBV6-5 combines with J gene TRBJ2-7; possible D gene TRBD2, 6 bases. The sequence came from a man aged 35 to 55 who had recovered from COVID-19. CDR3 sequence: CASSREWYEQYF. For the CDR3, the DNA is TGTGCCAGCAGTCGGGAGTGGTACGAGCAGTACTTC.